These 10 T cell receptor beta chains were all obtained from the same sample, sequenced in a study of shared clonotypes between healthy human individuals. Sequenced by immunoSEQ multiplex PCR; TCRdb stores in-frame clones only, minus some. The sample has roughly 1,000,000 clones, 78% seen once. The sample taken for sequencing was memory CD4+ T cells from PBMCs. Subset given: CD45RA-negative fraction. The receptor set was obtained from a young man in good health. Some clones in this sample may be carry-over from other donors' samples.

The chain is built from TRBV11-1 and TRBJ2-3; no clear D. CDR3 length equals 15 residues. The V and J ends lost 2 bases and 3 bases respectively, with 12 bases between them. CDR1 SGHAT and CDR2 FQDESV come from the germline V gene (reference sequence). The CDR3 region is CASSLTSPGTDTQYF. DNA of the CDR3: TGTGCCAGCAGCTTAACGAGCCCTGGGACAGATACGCAGTATTTT.

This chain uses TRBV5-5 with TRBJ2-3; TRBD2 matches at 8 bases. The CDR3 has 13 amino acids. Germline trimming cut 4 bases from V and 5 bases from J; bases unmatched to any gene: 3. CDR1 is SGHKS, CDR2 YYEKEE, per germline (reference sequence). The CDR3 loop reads CASSEAGEDTQYF. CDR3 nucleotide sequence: TGTGCCAGCAGCGAAGCGGGAGAAGATACGCAGTATTTT.

This chain's CDR3 is CASSFQDGVNTEAFF. CDR3 bases: TGCGCCAGCAGCTTTCAAGACGGGGTGAACACTGAAGCTTTCTTT. This rearrangement joins TRBV5-1 to TRBJ1-1; D is uncertain. Per the germline V gene, CDR1 is SGHRS and CDR2 is YFSETQ. Trimming cost V 2 bases and J 0 bases, with 11 bases left between them. The CDR3 is 15 residues long.

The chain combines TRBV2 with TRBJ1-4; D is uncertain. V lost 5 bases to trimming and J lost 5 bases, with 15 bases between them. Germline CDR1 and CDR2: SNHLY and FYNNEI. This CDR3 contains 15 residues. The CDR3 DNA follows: TGTGCCAGCAGTCTGAGCGTGAGGGAGAATGAAAAACTGTTTTTT. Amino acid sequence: CASSLSVRENEKLFF.

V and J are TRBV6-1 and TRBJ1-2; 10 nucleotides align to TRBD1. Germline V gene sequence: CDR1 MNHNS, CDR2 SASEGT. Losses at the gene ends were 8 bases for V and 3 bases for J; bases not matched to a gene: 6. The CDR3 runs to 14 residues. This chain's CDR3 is CASALGTGDYGYTF. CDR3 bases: TGTGCCAGCGCCCTCGGGACAGGGGACTATGGCTACACCTTC.

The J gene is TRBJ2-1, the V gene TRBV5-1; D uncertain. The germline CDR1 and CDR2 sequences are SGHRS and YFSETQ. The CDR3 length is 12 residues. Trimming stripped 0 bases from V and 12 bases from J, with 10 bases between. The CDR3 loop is CASSLDLDRQFF. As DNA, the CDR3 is TGCGCCAGCAGCTTGGACTTAGACCGGCAGTTCTTC.

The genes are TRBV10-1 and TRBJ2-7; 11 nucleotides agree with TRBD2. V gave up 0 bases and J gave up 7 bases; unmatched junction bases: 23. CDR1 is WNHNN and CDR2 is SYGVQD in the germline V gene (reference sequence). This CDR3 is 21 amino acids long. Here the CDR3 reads CASSESIEGAVAGGPWREQYF. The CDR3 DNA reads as TGCGCCAGCAGTGAGTCTATTGAGGGGGCAGTAGCGGGAGGGCCGTGGCGAGAGCAGTACTTC.

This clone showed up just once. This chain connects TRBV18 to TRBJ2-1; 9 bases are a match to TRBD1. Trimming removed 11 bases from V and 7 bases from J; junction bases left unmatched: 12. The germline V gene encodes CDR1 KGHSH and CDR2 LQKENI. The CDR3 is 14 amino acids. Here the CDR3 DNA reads TGTGCCGGCGGACAGGGGATGATTGGGAATGAGCAGTTCTTC. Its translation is CAGGQGMIGNEQFF. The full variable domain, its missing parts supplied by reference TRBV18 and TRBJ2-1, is NAGVMQNPRHLVRRRGQEARLRCSPMKGHSHVYWYRQLPEEGLKFMVYLQKENIIDESGMPKERFSAEFPKEGPSILRIQQVVRGDSAAYFCAGGQGMIGNEQFFGPGTRLTVL.

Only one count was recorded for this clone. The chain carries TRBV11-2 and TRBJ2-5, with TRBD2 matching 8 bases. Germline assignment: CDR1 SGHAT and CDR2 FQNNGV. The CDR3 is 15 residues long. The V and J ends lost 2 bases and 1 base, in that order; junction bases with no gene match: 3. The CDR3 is CASSLKTSAQETQYF. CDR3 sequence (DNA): TGTGCCAGCAGCTTAAAGACTAGCGCCCAAGAGACCCAGTACTTC.

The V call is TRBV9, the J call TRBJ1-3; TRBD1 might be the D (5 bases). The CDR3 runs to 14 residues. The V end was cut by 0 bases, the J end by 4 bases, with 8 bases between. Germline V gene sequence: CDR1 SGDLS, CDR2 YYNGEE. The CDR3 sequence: CASSVETGGNTIYF. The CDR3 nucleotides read TGTGCCAGCAGCGTAGAAACAGGCGGAAACACCATATATTTT.